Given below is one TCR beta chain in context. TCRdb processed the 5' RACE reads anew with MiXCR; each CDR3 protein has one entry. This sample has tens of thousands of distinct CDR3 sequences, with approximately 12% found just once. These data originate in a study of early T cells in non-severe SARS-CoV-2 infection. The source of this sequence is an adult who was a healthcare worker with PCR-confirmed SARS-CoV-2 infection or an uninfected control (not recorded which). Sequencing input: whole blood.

CDR3 DNA sequence: TGCAGTGCTAAACAGGGGTCTAATGAAAAACTGTTTTTT. It is translated as CSAKQGSNEKLFF. V and J are TRBV20-1 and TRBJ1-4; TRBD1 matches at 7 bases. This CDR3 comprises 13 residues. The junction had 2 bases not matched to a gene; V was cut back by 4 bases and J by 3 bases. The germline V gene has CDR1 DFQATT and CDR2 SNEGSKA (reference sequence).